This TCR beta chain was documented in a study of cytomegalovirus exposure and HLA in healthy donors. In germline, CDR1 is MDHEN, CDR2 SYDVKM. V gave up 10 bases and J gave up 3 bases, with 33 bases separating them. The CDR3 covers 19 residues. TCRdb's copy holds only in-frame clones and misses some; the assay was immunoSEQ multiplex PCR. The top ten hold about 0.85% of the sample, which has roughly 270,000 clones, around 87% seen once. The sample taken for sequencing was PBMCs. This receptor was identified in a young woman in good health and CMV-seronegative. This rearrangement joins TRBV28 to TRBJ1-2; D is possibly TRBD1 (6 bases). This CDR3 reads CATLNLPTTITGFHYGYTF. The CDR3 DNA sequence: TGTGCCACACTGAATCTTCCAACGACGATAACAGGGTTTCACTATGGCTACACCTTC.